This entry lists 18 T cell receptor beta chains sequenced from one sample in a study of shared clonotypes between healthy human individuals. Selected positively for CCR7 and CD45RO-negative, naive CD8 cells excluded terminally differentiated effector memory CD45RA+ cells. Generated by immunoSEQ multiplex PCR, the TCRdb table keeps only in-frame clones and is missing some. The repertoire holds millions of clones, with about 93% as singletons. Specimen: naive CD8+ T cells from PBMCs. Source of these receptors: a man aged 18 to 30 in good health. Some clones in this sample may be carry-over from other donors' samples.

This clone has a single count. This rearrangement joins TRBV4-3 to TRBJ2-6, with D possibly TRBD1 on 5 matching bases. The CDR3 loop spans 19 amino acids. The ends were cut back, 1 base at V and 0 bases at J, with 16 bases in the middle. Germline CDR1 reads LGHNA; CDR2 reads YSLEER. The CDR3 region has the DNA TGCGCCAGCAGCCAAGTAGCCACAGGTGCTCTCTCTGGGGCCAACGTCCTGACTTTC. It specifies CASSQVATGALSGANVLTF.

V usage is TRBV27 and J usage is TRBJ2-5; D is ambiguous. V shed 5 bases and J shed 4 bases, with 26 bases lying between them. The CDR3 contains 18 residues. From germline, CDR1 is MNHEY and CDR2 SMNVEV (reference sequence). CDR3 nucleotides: TGTGCCAGCAGTACCCTTGGGCCCATGGCGCCAAGATCAGAGACCCAGTACTTC. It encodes CASSTLGPMAPRSETQYF.

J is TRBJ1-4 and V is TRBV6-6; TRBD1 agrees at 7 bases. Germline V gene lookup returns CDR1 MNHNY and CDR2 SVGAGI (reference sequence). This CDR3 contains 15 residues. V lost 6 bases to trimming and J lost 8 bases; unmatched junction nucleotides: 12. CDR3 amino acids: CASSQGGGQAEKLFF. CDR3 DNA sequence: TGTGCCAGCAGCCAGGGGGGAGGGCAGGCAGAAAAACTGTTTTTT.

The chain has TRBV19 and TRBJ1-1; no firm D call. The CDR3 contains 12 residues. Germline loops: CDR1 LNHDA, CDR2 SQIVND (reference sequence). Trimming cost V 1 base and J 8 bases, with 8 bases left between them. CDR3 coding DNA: TGTGCCAGTAGTATAGGAAGATTAGAAGCTTTCTTT. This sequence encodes CASSIGRLEAFF.

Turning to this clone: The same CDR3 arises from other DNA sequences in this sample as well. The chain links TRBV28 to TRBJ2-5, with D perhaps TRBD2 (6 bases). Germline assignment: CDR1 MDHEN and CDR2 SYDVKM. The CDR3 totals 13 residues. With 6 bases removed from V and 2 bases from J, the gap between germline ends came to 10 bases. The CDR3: CASSLGLQETQYF. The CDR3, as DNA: TGTGCCAGCAGCCTCGGACTACAAGAGACCCAGTACTTC.

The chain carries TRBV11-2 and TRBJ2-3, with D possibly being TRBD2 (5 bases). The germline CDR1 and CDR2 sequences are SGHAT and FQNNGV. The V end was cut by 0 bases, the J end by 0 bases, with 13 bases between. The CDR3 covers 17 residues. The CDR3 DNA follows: TGTGCCAGCAGCTTAGATGTTGGGTGGACTAGCACAGATACGCAGTATTTT. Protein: CASSLDVGWTSTDTQYF.

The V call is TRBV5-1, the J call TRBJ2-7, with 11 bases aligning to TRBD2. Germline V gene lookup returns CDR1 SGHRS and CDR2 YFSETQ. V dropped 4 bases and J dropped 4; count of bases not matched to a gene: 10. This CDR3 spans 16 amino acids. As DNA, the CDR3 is TGCGCCAGCAGCCTACTAACTAGCGGGAGTCCTTACGAGCAGTACTTC. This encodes CASSLLTSGSPYEQYF.

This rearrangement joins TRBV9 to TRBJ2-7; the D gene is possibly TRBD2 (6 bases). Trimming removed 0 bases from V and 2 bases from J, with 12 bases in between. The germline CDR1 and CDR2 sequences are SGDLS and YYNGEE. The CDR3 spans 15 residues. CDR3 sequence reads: CASSVDGSGTYEQYF. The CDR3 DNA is TGTGCCAGCAGCGTAGATGGTAGCGGCACCTACGAGCAGTACTTC.

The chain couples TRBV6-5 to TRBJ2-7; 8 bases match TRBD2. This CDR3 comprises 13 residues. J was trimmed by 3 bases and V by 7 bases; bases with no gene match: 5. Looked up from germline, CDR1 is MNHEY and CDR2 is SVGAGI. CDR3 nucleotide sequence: TGTGCCAGCACTCATCGGGGGGGCTACGAGCAGTACTTC. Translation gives CASTHRGGYEQYF.

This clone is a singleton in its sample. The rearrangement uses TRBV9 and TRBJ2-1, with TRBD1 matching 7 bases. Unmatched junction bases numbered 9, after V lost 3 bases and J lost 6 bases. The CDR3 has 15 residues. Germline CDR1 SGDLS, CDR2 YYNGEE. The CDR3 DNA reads TGTGCCAGCAGCGCTAGAACGTCAGGGGGCAATGAGCAGTTCTTC. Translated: CASSARTSGGNEQFF.

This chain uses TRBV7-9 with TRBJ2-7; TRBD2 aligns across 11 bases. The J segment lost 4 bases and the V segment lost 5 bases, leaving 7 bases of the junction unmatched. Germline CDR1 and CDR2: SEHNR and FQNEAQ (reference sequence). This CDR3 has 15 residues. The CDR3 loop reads CASSMTSGKVYEQYF. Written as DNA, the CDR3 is TGTGCCAGCAGCATGACTAGCGGGAAGGTGTACGAGCAGTACTTC.

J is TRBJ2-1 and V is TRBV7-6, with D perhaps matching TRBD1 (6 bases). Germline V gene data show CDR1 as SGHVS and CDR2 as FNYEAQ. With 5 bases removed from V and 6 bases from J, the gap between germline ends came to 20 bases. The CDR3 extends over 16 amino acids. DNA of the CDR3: TGTGCCAGCAGCCCCAGGGACACCCAGGCCTTCAATGAGCAGTTCTTC. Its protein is CASSPRDTQAFNEQFF.

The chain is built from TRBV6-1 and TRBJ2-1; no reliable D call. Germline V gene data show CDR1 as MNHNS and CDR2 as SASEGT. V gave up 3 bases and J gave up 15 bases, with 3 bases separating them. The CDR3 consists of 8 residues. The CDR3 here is CASSDLFF. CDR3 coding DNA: TGTGCCAGCAGTGATTTGTTCTTC.

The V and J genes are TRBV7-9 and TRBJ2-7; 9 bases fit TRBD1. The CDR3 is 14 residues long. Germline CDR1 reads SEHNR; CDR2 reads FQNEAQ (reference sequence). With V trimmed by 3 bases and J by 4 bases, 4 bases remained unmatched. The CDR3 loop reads CASSFWTGAYEQYF. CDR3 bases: TGTGCCAGCAGCTTCTGGACAGGGGCGTACGAGCAGTACTTC.

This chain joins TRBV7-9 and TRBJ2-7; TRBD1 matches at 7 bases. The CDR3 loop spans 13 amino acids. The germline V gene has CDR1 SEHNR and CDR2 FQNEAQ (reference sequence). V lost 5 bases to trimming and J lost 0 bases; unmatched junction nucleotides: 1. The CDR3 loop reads CASSGQDSYEQYF. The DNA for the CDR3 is TGTGCCAGCAGCGGACAGGACTCCTACGAGCAGTACTTC.

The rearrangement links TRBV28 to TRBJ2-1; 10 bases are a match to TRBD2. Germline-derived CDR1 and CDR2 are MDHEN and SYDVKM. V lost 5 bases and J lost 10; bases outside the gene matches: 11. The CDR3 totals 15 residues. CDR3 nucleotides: TGTGCCAGCAGTGCTATTCTAGCGGGAGTAGGGGAGCAGTTCTTC. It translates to CASSAILAGVGEQFF.

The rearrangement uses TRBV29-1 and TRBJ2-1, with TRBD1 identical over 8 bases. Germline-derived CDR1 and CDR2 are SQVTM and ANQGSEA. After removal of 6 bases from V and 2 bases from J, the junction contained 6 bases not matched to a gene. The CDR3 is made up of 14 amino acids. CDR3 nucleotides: TGCAGCGTAGGACAGGGAGTAACCTACAATGAGCAGTTCTTC. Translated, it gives CSVGQGVTYNEQFF.

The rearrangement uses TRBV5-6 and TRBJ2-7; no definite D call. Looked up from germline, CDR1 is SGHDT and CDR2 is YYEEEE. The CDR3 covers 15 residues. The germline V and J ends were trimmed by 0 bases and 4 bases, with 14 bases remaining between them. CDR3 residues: CASSLETHGVYEQYF. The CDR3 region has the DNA TGTGCCAGCAGCTTGGAGACTCACGGCGTATACGAGCAGTACTTC.